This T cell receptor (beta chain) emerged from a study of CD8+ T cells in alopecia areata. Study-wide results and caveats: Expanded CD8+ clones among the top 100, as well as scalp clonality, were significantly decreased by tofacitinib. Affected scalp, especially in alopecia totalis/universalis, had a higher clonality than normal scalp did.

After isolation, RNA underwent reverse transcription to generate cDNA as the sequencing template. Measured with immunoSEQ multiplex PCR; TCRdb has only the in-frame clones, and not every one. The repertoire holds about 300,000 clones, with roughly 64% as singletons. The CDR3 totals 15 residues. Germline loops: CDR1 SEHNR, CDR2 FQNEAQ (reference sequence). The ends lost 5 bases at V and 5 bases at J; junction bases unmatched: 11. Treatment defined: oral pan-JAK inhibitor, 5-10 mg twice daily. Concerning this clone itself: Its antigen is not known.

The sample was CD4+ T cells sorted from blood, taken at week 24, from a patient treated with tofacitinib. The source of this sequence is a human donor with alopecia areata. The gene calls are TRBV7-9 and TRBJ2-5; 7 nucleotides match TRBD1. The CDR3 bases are TGTGCCAGCAGCGTAATACAGGGGTTGAGTGAGACCCAGTACTTC. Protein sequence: CASSVIQGLSETQYF.